Listed here are 14 T cell receptor beta chains from one sample, sequenced in a study of beta chain features in type 1 diabetes. No antigen is known for these receptors. Study outcomes and limitations: People with Type 1 diabetes carried modestly yet significantly shorter TCRB CDR3s in all four CD4+ subsets.

Expressed TCRB transcripts were sequenced because the entire RNA isolate underwent reverse transcription. Sequencing used immunoSEQ multiplex PCR; TCRdb keeps in-frame clones, though not all of them. The sample comprises under 300,000 clones, 11% to 15% of which are singletons, and approximately 0.021% rests with the top ten. Sample: naive CD4+ T cells from blood. These TCRs come from a man aged 25-45 years with type 1 diabetes.

The rearrangement joins TRBV6-6 to TRBJ2-5, with 9 nucleotides matching TRBD2. Per germline, CDR1 MNHNY and CDR2 SVGAGI (reference sequence). V was clipped by 2 bases and J by 5 bases; unmatched bases: 3. This CDR3 comprises 14 residues. This CDR3 is CASSYAGLAETQYF. The CDR3 DNA follows: TGTGCCAGCAGTTACGCCGGACTAGCGGAGACCCAGTACTTC.

The chain couples TRBV30 to TRBJ1-2; 8 positions agree with TRBD1. V lost 3 bases to trimming and J lost 8 bases; unmatched junction nucleotides: 11. CDR1 is GTSNPN, CDR2 SVGIG, per germline (reference sequence). There are 14 residues in the CDR3. The CDR3 coding sequence is TGTGCCTGGAGCGCCACAGGGGGTTTGAACGGCTACACCTTC. Translated: CAWSATGGLNGYTF.

The CDR3 here is CASSFAGNGYTF. The CDR3 DNA reads TGTGCCAGCAGCTTTGCAGGGAATGGCTACACCTTC. The chain combines TRBV7-9 with TRBJ1-2; TRBD1 might be the D (5 bases). The CDR3 loop spans 12 amino acids. Germline CDR1 and CDR2: SEHNR and FQNEAQ (reference sequence). V lost 3 bases to trimming and J lost 6 bases, with 8 bases between them.

This clone has a handful of counts. The chain joins TRBV19 to TRBJ1-5, with 9 bases identical to TRBD1. The CDR3 loop spans 15 amino acids. V trimming: 5 bases; J trimming: 3 bases; junction bases outside the gene matches: 5. Germline-derived CDR1 and CDR2 are LNHDA and SQIVND (reference sequence). CDR3 amino acids: CASSPTGGDNQPQHF. The CDR3 coding sequence is TGTGCCAGTAGTCCAACAGGGGGCGACAATCAGCCCCAGCATTTT.

The chain has TRBV30 and TRBJ2-4, with TRBD2 as a possible D gene (5 bases). Trimming took off 1 base at V and 11 bases at J, with 18 bases between the two ends. The CDR3 is 14 amino acids. The germline V gene has CDR1 GTSNPN and CDR2 SVGIG (reference sequence). In DNA, the CDR3 is TGTGCCTGGAGTGCACAAGGGAGCAGGAGGTTTCAGTACTTC. Translated: CAWSAQGSRRFQYF. The full variable domain, in which reference TRBV30 and TRBJ2-4 provide the parts outside the CDR3, is SQTIHQWPATLVQPVGSPLSLECTVEGTSNPNLYWYRQAAGRGLQLLFYSVGIGQISSEVPQNLSASRPQDRQFILSSKKLLLSDSGFYLCAWSAQGSRRFQYFGAGTRLSVL.

This chain uses TRBV6-1 with TRBJ1-4; D possibly corresponds to TRBD1 (5 bases). Trimming shortened V by 7 bases and J by 8 bases, and 11 bases separated the two germline ends. This CDR3 contains 12 residues. The germline gives CDR1 MNHNS, CDR2 SASEGT. The DNA of the CDR3 is TGTGCCAGCAAAGGGGTAGACGAAAAACTGTTTTTT. Translation gives CASKGVDEKLFF.

The chain couples TRBV4-2 to TRBJ2-2, with 8 bases lining up with TRBD1. The CDR3 is 15 amino acids. CDR1 and CDR2 from the germline V gene are LGHNA and YNFKEQ. J gave up 7 bases and V 4 bases, and 8 bases lay outside the gene matches. The CDR3 loop reads CASSRAGQGGGELFF. CDR3 DNA: TGTGCCAGCAGCCGGGCAGGACAGGGAGGCGGGGAGCTGTTTTTT.

The table lists this clone with a few counts. The rearrangement joins TRBV5-1 to TRBJ1-1; TRBD1 aligns across 8 bases. Per the germline V gene, CDR1 is SGHRS and CDR2 is YFSETQ. V was clipped by 1 base and J by 10 bases; unmatched bases: 3. The CDR3 covers 12 residues. The CDR3 DNA reads TGCGCCAGCAGCTTGCCCCAGGGGGCAGCTTTCTTT. This encodes CASSLPQGAAFF.

The rearrangement links TRBV4-2 to TRBJ2-7; 7 nucleotides agree with TRBD2. Germline lookup yields CDR1 LGHNA and CDR2 YNFKEQ. The CDR3 sequence is 16 residues long. J lost 2 bases, V lost 5 bases, and 12 bases had no gene match. The CDR3 reads CASSEASGQRAYEQYF. The CDR3 nucleotides read TGTGCCAGCAGCGAGGCTAGCGGTCAACGTGCCTACGAGCAGTACTTC.

V and J are TRBV5-1 and TRBJ1-1; 12 nucleotides align to TRBD1. J was trimmed by 0 bases and V by 3 bases; bases with no gene match: 9. This CDR3 is 18 amino acids long. Germline CDR1 reads SGHRS; CDR2 reads YFSETQ. The DNA of the CDR3 is TGCGCCAGCAGCTCGCACGGGACAGGGGGCGGCTTGAACACTGAAGCTTTCTTT. Translated: CASSSHGTGGGLNTEAFF.

Worth noting for this clone: This sample also contains other DNA sequences that code for the same CDR3. The chain has TRBV7-2 and TRBJ2-1; 8 nucleotides line up with TRBD1. The germline V gene encodes CDR1 SGHTA and CDR2 FQGNSA. With V trimmed by 2 bases and J by 8 bases, 2 bases remained unmatched. The CDR3 contains 13 residues. The CDR3 DNA reads TGTGCCAGCAGCTTACAGGGGGCAGATGAGCAGTTCTTC. It encodes CASSLQGADEQFF.

This clone was seen a few times. V and J are TRBV29-1 and TRBJ2-5; perhaps TRBD1 as D (7 bases). Germline V CDR1 and CDR2: SQVTM, ANQGSEA. V lost 1 base and J lost 5, with 11 bases in between. The CDR3 length is 13 residues. For the CDR3, the DNA is TGCAGCGTTGAAGGTGGAGGGGGCGAGACCCAGTACTTC. It specifies CSVEGGGGETQYF.

The V gene is TRBV4-1, the J gene TRBJ2-4, with 11 bases matching TRBD1. The junction had 3 bases not matched to a gene; V was cut back by 5 bases and J by 0 bases. Germline V gene data show CDR1 as MGHRA and CDR2 as YSYEKL. The CDR3 contains 16 residues. The CDR3 region is CASSADRGRAKNIQYF. CDR3 DNA sequence: TGCGCCAGCAGCGCGGACAGGGGGCGAGCCAAAAACATTCAGTACTTC.

V gene TRBV28 combines with J gene TRBJ1-3; D gene unclear. V lost 4 bases to trimming and J lost 5 bases, with 3 bases between them. Per the germline V gene, CDR1 is MDHEN and CDR2 is SYDVKM. This CDR3 spans 11 amino acids. CDR3 in amino acids: CASSSRNTIYF. DNA of the CDR3: TGTGCCAGCAGTTCTCGAAACACCATATATTTT.